Presented here are 27 T cell receptor beta chains from one specimen sequenced in a study of CD8+ T cells in alopecia areata. As to treatment: oral pan-JAK inhibitor, 5-10 mg twice daily. Reverse transcribed after extraction, RNA yielded cDNA as the sequencing template. The protocol was immunoSEQ multiplex PCR, while the TCRdb copy is restricted to in-frame clones and leaves out a portion. This sample has approximately 160,000 clones, with 55% to 75% found just once. The material sequenced was CD4+ T cells sorted from blood, taken at week 24, from a patient treated with tofacitinib. The receptors were sampled from a human donor with alopecia areata.

This chain links TRBV7-9 with TRBJ1-4, with D perhaps TRBD1 (5 bases). The germline gives CDR1 SEHNR, CDR2 FQNEAQ (reference sequence). CDR3 size: 15 residues. Trimming removed 0 bases from V and 7 bases from J, with 12 bases in between. Written as DNA, the CDR3 is TGTGCCAGCAGCTTAGCGTCGGGGCGCGGTGAAAAACTGTTTTTT. Translating it yields CASSLASGRGEKLFF.

This clone has a handful of counts. The chain joins TRBV9 to TRBJ2-2; D might be TRBD1 (6 bases). Germline V CDR1 and CDR2: SGDLS, YYNGEE. V was cut by 4 bases and J by 6 bases, with 16 bases left in between. The CDR3 has 15 residues. CDR3 sequence reads: CASSPTQGRSGELFF. In DNA, the CDR3 is TGTGCCAGCAGCCCGACACAGGGTCGGTCCGGGGAGCTGTTTTTT. Complete variable domain (other parts from reference TRBV9 and TRBJ2-2): DSGVTQTPKHLITATGQRVTLRCSPRSGDLSVYWYQQSLDQGLQFLIQYYNGEERAKGNILERFSAQQFPDLHSELNLSSLELGDSALYFCASSPTQGRSGELFFGEGSRLTVL.

CDR3 DNA sequence: TGTGCCAGCAGCCCGGACAGGGGGATCAATGAGCAGTTCTTC. Its translation is CASSPDRGINEQFF. This chain connects TRBV5-6 to TRBJ2-1, with 10 bases fitting TRBD1. This CDR3 has 14 amino acids. The germline CDR1 and CDR2 sequences are SGHDT and YYEEEE. With V trimmed by 4 bases and J by 6 bases, 4 bases remained unmatched. The full variable domain, rest sourced from reference TRBV5-6 and TRBJ2-1, is DAGVTQSPTHLIKTRGQQVTLRCSPKSGHDTVSWYQQALGQGPQFIFQYYEEEERQRGNFPDRFSGHQFPNYSSELNVNALLLGDSALYLCASSPDRGINEQFFGPGTRLTVL.

This clone was recorded once. The chain is built from TRBV6-4 and TRBJ2-5, with D uncertain. Trimming shortened V by 4 bases and J by 7 bases, and 10 bases separated the two germline ends. Germline V gene lookup returns CDR1 MRHNA and CDR2 SNTAGT. The CDR3 extends over 12 amino acids. CDR3 amino acids: CASSAGDGTQYF. The CDR3 coding sequence is TGTGCCAGCAGTGCCGGAGACGGGACCCAGTACTTC.

A few counts support this clone. The V and J genes are TRBV5-1 and TRBJ2-6; D is unresolved. Trimming cost V 4 bases and J 0 bases, with 14 bases left between them. The CDR3 spans 17 residues. From germline, CDR1 is SGHRS and CDR2 YFSETQ. CDR3 loop: CASSLRSTVSGANVLTF. In DNA, the CDR3 is TGCGCCAGCAGCCTACGCTCTACAGTCTCTGGGGCCAACGTCCTGACTTTC.

This CDR3 is CASSQPTGRREKLFF. The CDR3 DNA reads as TGTGCCAGCAGTCAACCGACAGGGCGGAGGGAAAAACTGTTTTTT. This chain joins TRBV25-1 and TRBJ1-4; 7 bases map to TRBD1. Losses at the gene ends were 5 bases for V and 8 bases for J; bases not matched to a gene: 11. There are 15 residues in the CDR3. Germline lookup yields CDR1 MGHDK and CDR2 SYGVNS.

This clone was seen a few times. The genes are TRBV29-1 and TRBJ2-2; 9 nucleotides match TRBD1. Trimming took 5 bases from V and 6 from J; bases not matched to a gene: 7. The CDR3 has 14 residues. Looked up from germline, CDR1 is SQVTM and CDR2 is ANQGSEA. The CDR3 DNA reads TGCAGCGTTCTTGCGGGACAGGGAGCCGGGGAGCTGTTTTTT. Its protein is CSVLAGQGAGELFF.

The genes are TRBV30 and TRBJ2-3, with 9 bases fitting TRBD2. V lost 0 bases and J lost 9; bases outside the gene matches: 7. Germline V gives CDR1 GTSNPN, CDR2 SVGIG (reference sequence). This CDR3 comprises 14 residues. The CDR3 is CAWSVTSGGTTQYF. CDR3 sequence (DNA): TGTGCCTGGAGTGTAACAAGCGGGGGGACCACGCAGTATTTT. Full variable domain (rest looked up from reference TRBV30 and TRBJ2-3): SQTIHQWPATLVQPVGSPLSLECTVEGTSNPNLYWYRQAAGRGLQLLFYSVGIGQISSEVPQNLSASRPQDRQFILSSKKLLLSDSGFYLCAWSVTSGGTTQYFGPGTRLTVL.

A word on this clone: This sample includes further DNA sequences coding for the same CDR3. This chain links TRBV5-6 with TRBJ1-1; D gene ambiguous. V lost 0 bases and J lost 0, with 6 bases in between. The length of the CDR3 is 14 residues. Germline CDR1 reads SGHDT; CDR2 reads YYEEEE. This CDR3 is CASSLGLMNTEAFF. The CDR3 coding sequence is TGTGCCAGCAGCTTGGGGCTGATGAACACTGAAGCTTTCTTT.

The J gene is TRBJ1-2, the V gene TRBV19; D gene ambiguous. Trimming pared 3 bases from V and 5 bases from J, leaving 7 bases between. The germline CDR1 and CDR2 sequences are LNHDA and SQIVND (reference sequence). The CDR3 sequence is 12 residues long. Here the CDR3 DNA reads TGTGCCAGTAGTATGGAGGGATATGGCTACACCTTC. Translating gives CASSMEGYGYTF.

The chain has TRBV9 and TRBJ1-6; D possibly corresponds to TRBD1 (5 bases). Germline V lookup: CDR1 SGDLS, CDR2 YYNGEE. The CDR3 covers 15 residues. Trimming shortened V by 0 bases and J by 8 bases, and 12 bases separated the two germline ends. The CDR3: CASSVGGGVDSPLHF. The CDR3 DNA follows: TGTGCCAGCAGCGTAGGTGGGGGGGTTGATTCACCCCTCCACTTT.

V is TRBV15 and J is TRBJ2-5, with 8 bases that match TRBD1. Per germline, CDR1 LNHNV and CDR2 YYDKDF (reference sequence). The junction had 4 bases not matched to a gene; V was cut back by 2 bases and J by 2 bases. This CDR3 is 15 amino acids long. The CDR3 nucleotides are TGTGCCACCAGCAGAACAGGGGGGAGACAAGAGACCCAGTACTTC. Its translation: CATSRTGGRQETQYF.

The chain links TRBV29-1 to TRBJ1-2; a weak D match, TRBD1 (5 bases). The CDR3 extends over 11 amino acids. Trimming took off 3 bases at V and 5 bases at J, with 7 bases between the two ends. Per the germline V gene, CDR1 is SQVTM and CDR2 is ANQGSEA. CDR3 amino acids: CSVDRQYGYTF. The CDR3 DNA is TGCAGCGTTGACCGACAGTATGGCTACACCTTC.

The rearrangement joins TRBV29-1 to TRBJ2-7, with 8 bases fitting TRBD1. Trimming cost V 7 bases and J 7 bases; bases outside gene matches: 9. The CDR3 spans 12 residues. Germline lookup yields CDR1 SQVTM and CDR2 ANQGSEA. DNA of the CDR3: TGCAGCGCGAAGACAGGGGCGGGGGAGCAGTACTTC. Translation gives CSAKTGAGEQYF.

The CDR3 DNA is TGTGCCAGCTCACCACCTGCTGCTAACTATGGCTACACCTTC. This encodes CASSPPAANYGYTF. The chain carries TRBV18 and TRBJ1-2, with no clear D. The CDR3 consists of 14 residues. The germline V gene encodes CDR1 KGHSH and CDR2 LQKENI. With 0 bases removed from V and 0 bases from J, the gap between germline ends came to 5 bases. The full variable domain, with the rest looked up from reference TRBV18 and TRBJ1-2, is NAGVMQNPRHLVRRRGQEARLRCSPMKGHSHVYWYRQLPEEGLKFMVYLQKENIIDESGMPKERFSAEFPKEGPSILRIQQVVRGDSAAYFCASSPPAANYGYTFGSGTRLTVV.

In this sample, this clone turned up a few times. This chain connects TRBV29-1 to TRBJ2-3, with 8 bases matching TRBD1. Trimming at V came to 7 bases and at J to 0 bases, leaving 3 bases not matched to a gene. The CDR3 totals 13 residues. The germline CDR1 and CDR2 sequences are SQVTM and ANQGSEA. CDR3 residues: CSGRTGSTDTQYF. The CDR3 nucleotides are TGCAGCGGTCGGACAGGGAGCACAGATACGCAGTATTTT.

The gene calls are TRBV7-2 and TRBJ1-2; D call uncertain. With 6 bases removed from V and 5 bases from J, the gap between germline ends came to 13 bases. CDR1 is SGHTA, CDR2 FQGNSA, per germline. The CDR3 covers 13 residues. CDR3 sequence (DNA): TGTGCCAGCAGTACCCCCCCACTATATGGCTACACCTTC. This encodes CASSTPPLYGYTF.

This clone was counted only a few times. V and J are TRBV20-1 and TRBJ1-4; D ambiguous. V lost 6 bases and J 5 bases, leaving 7 bases between the germline ends. The CDR3 loop spans 11 amino acids. CDR1 is DFQATT, CDR2 SNEGSKA, per germline (reference sequence). The CDR3 protein is CSAVRNEKLFF. The CDR3 nucleotides read TGCAGTGCGGTGAGGAATGAAAAACTGTTTTTT.

The sample holds a few counts of this clone. J is TRBJ2-7 and V is TRBV18; weak D call: TRBD2 (7 bases). Germline V lookup: CDR1 KGHSH, CDR2 LQKENI. V lost 2 bases and J 3 bases, leaving 14 bases between the germline ends. There are 15 residues in the CDR3. The CDR3 nucleotides are TGTGCCAGCTCACCAAGGGGGGGGACCGGCTACGAGCAGTACTTC. It translates to CASSPRGGTGYEQYF.

CDR3 sequence (DNA): TGTGCCTGGAGTACAGTAAAGGGTACGCAGTATTTT. It is translated as CAWSTVKGTQYF. V gene TRBV30 combines with J gene TRBJ2-3; D is undetermined. The CDR3 sequence is 12 residues long. Trimming took 2 bases from V and 8 from J, leaving 11 bases between them. Germline lookup yields CDR1 GTSNPN and CDR2 SVGIG (reference sequence).

V and J are TRBV5-6 and TRBJ2-2; 7 bases line up with TRBD1. Germline lookup yields CDR1 SGHDT and CDR2 YYEEEE. CDR3 length equals 17 residues. V gave up 4 bases and J gave up 3 bases; unmatched junction bases: 12. Written as DNA, the CDR3 is TGTGCCAGCAGCAAACTAATGGACAGGTTCGACACCGGGGAGCTGTTTTTT. Amino acid sequence: CASSKLMDRFDTGELFF.

This chain uses TRBV7-9 with TRBJ1-1, with 8 bases fitting TRBD1. The ends lost 7 bases at V and 7 bases at J; junction bases unmatched: 11. The CDR3 covers 14 residues. CDR1 SEHNR and CDR2 FQNEAQ come from the germline V gene (reference sequence). The CDR3 DNA reads TGTGCCAGCAACCCTCCGGACAGGGTTTTTGAAGCTTTCTTT. Translated: CASNPPDRVFEAFF. Full variable domain (remainder filled in from reference TRBV7-9 and TRBJ1-1): DTGVSQNPRHKITKRGQNVTFRCDPISEHNRLYWYRQTLGQGPEFLTYFQNEAQLEKSRLLSDRFSAERPKGSFSTLEIQRTEQGDSAMYLCASNPPDRVFEAFFGQGTRLTVV.

This sequence joins TRBV19 and TRBJ1-5, with no clear D. Germline values: CDR1 LNHDA, CDR2 SQIVND (reference sequence). CDR3 length: 13 amino acids. The ends were cut back, 8 bases at V and 0 bases at J, with 8 bases in the middle. CDR3 coding DNA: TGTGCCAGTTCGGAATTTAGCAATCAGCCCCAGCATTTT. Translating it yields CASSEFSNQPQHF.

For this clone: The same CDR3 also results from other DNA sequences found in this sample. The gene calls are TRBV6-6 and TRBJ2-7, with D unresolved. CDR1 is MNHNY, CDR2 SVGAGI, per germline (reference sequence). Trimming stripped 6 bases from V and 2 bases from J, with 8 bases between. The CDR3 has 12 residues. The CDR3, as DNA: TGTGCCAGCAGCCCCACGGCCTACGAGCAGTACTTC. Protein sequence: CASSPTAYEQYF.

The chain links TRBV5-4 to TRBJ2-5, with a possible D match to TRBD2 (5 bases). Germline V gives CDR1 SGHNT, CDR2 YYREEE (reference sequence). The CDR3 is made up of 14 amino acids. V was shortened by 4 bases and J by 0 bases, with 10 bases between the two germline ends. The DNA for the CDR3 is TGTGCCAGCAGCGCCATGAGGGACCAAGAGACCCAGTACTTC. Translating gives CASSAMRDQETQYF.

The chain carries TRBV25-1 and TRBJ2-3, with a possible D match to TRBD2 (5 bases). The length of the CDR3 is 14 residues. Trimming removed 3 bases from V and 4 bases from J, with 11 bases in between. Germline CDR1 reads MGHDK; CDR2 reads SYGVNS. In DNA, the CDR3 is TGTGCCAGCAGTGATAACACTAGGGCAGATACGCAGTATTTT. This sequence encodes CASSDNTRADTQYF.

This sequence joins TRBV29-1 and TRBJ2-3, with 9 bases that match TRBD1. Germline-derived CDR1 and CDR2 are SQVTM and ANQGSEA. The CDR3 consists of 14 residues. V trimming: 7 bases; J trimming: 5 bases; junction bases outside the gene matches: 10. The CDR3: CSGERDRARDTQYF. The CDR3 bases are TGCAGCGGGGAAAGGGACAGGGCAAGAGATACGCAGTATTTT.